Given below is one TCR beta chain in context. Its specificity is not known. The data are from a study of regulatory T cells in long-lasting Graves disease. Overall study findings and caveats: Favored gene segments in persistent disease were TRBV28, TRBJ1-2 and TRBJ2-5.

The sample's time point: newly diagnosed GD, antithyroid drugs for less than 3 months. Construction of the TCR library relied on RNA isolated from PBMCs. Trimming removed 6 bases from V and 4 bases from J; junction bases left unmatched: 5. This CDR3 region has 15 residues. Germline values: CDR1 MNHEY, CDR2 SVGEGT. The TCR beta library used iRepertoire HTBI primers with Arm-PCR amplification of CDR3. Each CDR3 protein gets one entry after TCRdb re-called the multiplex PCR reads with MiXCR. Altogether approximately 540,000 distinct CDR3 sequences are present, 12% being singletons, with the ten largest covering roughly 8.2%. This sample was also put to use in a study of T cells in Graves' hyperthyroidism and ophthalmopathy.

This TCR derives from a woman in her 30s with Graves disease. The source was peripheral blood mononuclear cells (PBMCs), collected at new diagnosis, from a patient treated with antithyroid drugs. V is TRBV6-2 or TRBV6-3 and J is TRBJ2-1; 11 bases align to TRBD2. The chain's CDR3 is CASRSGTSGYNEQFF. Written as DNA, the CDR3 is TGTGCCAGCAGAAGCGGGACTAGCGGTTACAATGAGCAGTTCTTC.